The 22 T cell receptor beta chains in this list originate from one sample, sequenced in a study of beta chain features in type 1 diabetes. As every portion of the isolated RNA was reverse transcribed, the sequencing read expressed TCRB transcripts. Here immunoSEQ multiplex PCR was the method, and the copy in TCRdb shows in-frame clones only, minus some. In the table there are about 330,000 clones, around 10% of which are singletons. Material for sequencing was naive CD4+ T cells from blood. Receptors were obtained from a woman in her twenties or thirties in good health.

This clone came up a few times. The J gene is TRBJ2-1, the V gene TRBV2, with a tentative D call TRBD2 (6 bases). The V end lost 3 bases, the J end lost 7 bases, and 7 bases lay between the germline ends. Germline values: CDR1 SNHLY, CDR2 FYNNEI. The CDR3 runs 12 residues. In DNA form, the CDR3 reads TGTGCCAGCAGTGATCGGGGGAATGAGCAGTTCTTC. It is translated as CASSDRGNEQFF.

V gene TRBV28 combines with J gene TRBJ1-2, with unresolved D. This CDR3 is built from 12 residues. Between the trimmed V and J ends, which lost 8 bases and 6 bases, there was a span of 13 bases. Germline V gene lookup returns CDR1 MDHEN and CDR2 SYDVKM. CDR3 DNA: TGTGCCAGCCACCGGGAGGTCAATGGCTACACCTTC. It encodes CASHREVNGYTF.

The V call is TRBV10-3, the J call TRBJ2-5; D perhaps matches TRBD2 (5 bases). Germline-derived CDR1 and CDR2 are ENHRY and SYGVKD. Trimming removed 0 bases from V and 1 base from J, with 15 bases in between. CDR3 size: 17 residues. This chain's CDR3 is CAISESALGRVQETQYF. The DNA of the CDR3 is TGTGCCATCAGTGAGTCAGCGCTCGGGCGGGTCCAAGAGACCCAGTACTTC.

The chain uses TRBV6-5 and TRBJ2-2; a weak D match, TRBD1 (5 bases). CDR1 MNHEY and CDR2 SVGAGI come from the germline V gene. The CDR3 extends over 12 amino acids. The V end lost 6 bases, the J end lost 6 bases, and 8 bases lay between the germline ends. The CDR3 sequence is CASRGLAGELFF. The CDR3, as DNA: TGTGCCAGCAGGGGGCTGGCCGGGGAGCTGTTTTTT.

This clone was seen a few times. The chain employs TRBV29-1 and TRBJ2-2, with 16 bases that match TRBD2. CDR3 length: 16 amino acids. After removal of 5 bases from V and 4 bases from J, the junction contained 4 bases not matched to a gene. Germline assignment: CDR1 SQVTM and CDR2 ANQGSEA. As DNA, the CDR3 is TGCAGCGTTATCGGGACTAGCGGGAGGGCCACCGGGGAGCTGTTTTTT. This sequence encodes CSVIGTSGRATGELFF.

The chain couples TRBV7-8 to TRBJ1-1; no definite D call. The CDR3 has 14 residues. Deletions cut 3 bases from V and 0 bases from J, with 8 bases between. The germline V gene encodes CDR1 SGHVS and CDR2 FQNEAQ. The CDR3 DNA follows: TGTGCCAGCAGCTTTTCCTTCTTGAACACTGAAGCTTTCTTT. It yields the protein CASSFSFLNTEAFF.

This clone was picked up a small number of times. CDR3: CASSQGTSGRLETQYF. CDR3 DNA sequence: TGTGCCAGCAGCCAAGGGACTAGCGGGAGACTAGAGACCCAGTACTTC. The chain couples TRBV7-9 to TRBJ2-5; 14 positions agree with TRBD2. The V and J ends lost 5 bases and 4 bases, in that order; junction bases with no gene match: 6. The germline gives CDR1 SEHNR, CDR2 FQNEAQ (reference sequence). CDR3 length equals 16 residues.

The rearrangement uses TRBV6-1 and TRBJ2-7, with TRBD1 as a possible D gene (5 bases). V was trimmed by 7 bases and J by 3 bases, leaving 16 bases between them. CDR3 length: 14 residues. In germline, CDR1 is MNHNS, CDR2 SASEGT. CDR3 region: CASKFGQGDYEQYF. CDR3 nucleotide sequence: TGTGCCAGCAAGTTTGGGCAGGGCGACTACGAGCAGTACTTC.

A few counts support this clone. The V call is TRBV7-2, the J call TRBJ2-7, with 13 bases that match TRBD2. V lost 5 bases to trimming and J lost 3 bases; unmatched junction nucleotides: 4. This CDR3 has 15 residues. The germline gives CDR1 SGHTA, CDR2 FQGNSA. Written as DNA, the CDR3 is TGTGCCAGCAGCCAGGGACTAGCGGGATACTACGAGCAGTACTTC. Protein sequence: CASSQGLAGYYEQYF.

This clone was observed a few times. The chain uses TRBV7-9 and TRBJ1-1, with D possibly being TRBD1 (5 bases). Germline V gene lookup returns CDR1 SEHNR and CDR2 FQNEAQ (reference sequence). This CDR3 is built from 18 residues. Trimming cost V 1 base and J 1 base, with 19 bases left between them. CDR3 sequence reads: CASSLGPGEVFSNTEAFF. CDR3 coding DNA: TGTGCCAGCAGCTTAGGTCCGGGGGAAGTGTTTTCGAACACTGAAGCTTTCTTT.

The J gene is TRBJ2-3, the V gene TRBV10-3; 9 positions agree with TRBD2. The CDR3 is 17 residues long. The V gene end was trimmed by 6 bases and the J gene end by 1 base; junction bases not matched to a gene: 11. The germline V gene has CDR1 ENHRY and CDR2 SYGVKD. The CDR3 spells CAISPGTSSSGTDTQYF. CDR3 sequence (DNA): TGTGCCATCAGCCCCGGGACTAGCAGTTCTGGCACAGATACGCAGTATTTT.

This chain uses TRBV28 with TRBJ2-3, with TRBD1 identical over 10 bases. This CDR3 spans 15 amino acids. Per the germline V gene, CDR1 is MDHEN and CDR2 is SYDVKM. After removal of 6 bases from V and 4 bases from J, the junction contained 7 bases not matched to a gene. The CDR3, as DNA: TGTGCCAGCAGCTTACGACAGGGGGCTGCAGATACGCAGTATTTT. Translation gives CASSLRQGAADTQYF. The full variable domain, completed using reference TRBV28 and TRBJ2-3, is DVKVTQSSRYLVKRTGEKVFLECVQDMDHENMFWYRQDPGLGLRLIYFSYDVKMKEKGDIPEGYSVSREKKERFSLILESASTNQTSMYLCASSLRQGAADTQYFGPGTRLTVL.

The chain has TRBV7-2 and TRBJ2-5; TRBD2 aligns across 10 bases. From germline, CDR1 is SGHTA and CDR2 FQGNSA. V lost 9 bases, J lost 4 bases, and 8 bases stayed unmatched. The CDR3 covers 14 residues. Written as DNA, the CDR3 is TGTGCCAGTGTTCTAGCGGGAGTGGCAGAGACCCAGTACTTC. Translated, it gives CASVLAGVAETQYF.

The CDR3 region is CASSLKPLAVSYEQYF. The CDR3 nucleotides are TGTGCCAGCAGCTTAAAACCTCTGGCGGTTTCCTACGAGCAGTACTTC. The chain links TRBV7-2 to TRBJ2-7; D unclear. CDR1 is SGHTA and CDR2 is FQGNSA in the germline V gene. The CDR3 runs 16 residues. V lost 2 bases and J lost 1, with 15 bases in between. Full variable domain (missing parts from reference TRBV7-2 and TRBJ2-7): GAGVSQSPSNKVTEKGKDVELRCDPISGHTALYWYRQSLGQGLEFLIYFQGNSAPDKSGLPSDRFSAERTGGSVSTLTIQRTQQEDSAVYLCASSLKPLAVSYEQYFGPGTRLTVT.

This clone was found a few times. The J gene is TRBJ2-3, the V gene TRBV7-2; 9 bases are shared with TRBD2. CDR1 and CDR2 from the germline V gene are SGHTA and FQGNSA. V lost 5 bases to trimming and J lost 2 bases; unmatched junction nucleotides: 14. The CDR3 covers 18 residues. The chain's CDR3 is CASSRPSTSGLLTDTQYF. Here the CDR3 DNA reads TGTGCCAGCAGCCGACCTTCGACTAGCGGCCTTCTCACAGATACGCAGTATTTT.

This clone was seen a few times. The chain is built from TRBV4-2 and TRBJ2-3, with a possible D match to TRBD1 (6 bases). CDR1 is LGHNA and CDR2 is YNFKEQ in the germline V gene. This CDR3 has 14 residues. V shed 1 base and J shed 5 bases, with 10 bases lying between them. The CDR3 DNA reads as TGTGCCAGCAGCCAAGGCAGGGGTGGAGATACGCAGTATTTT. Translated, it gives CASSQGRGGDTQYF.

This clone was recorded a few times. The CDR3 nucleotides read TGTGCCAGCAGTTTAACCCCTTTTCAGGGGGCGTTGACCCAGTACTTC. Amino acids: CASSLTPFQGALTQYF. The chain joins TRBV27 to TRBJ2-5; 8 bases align to TRBD1. Germline V gives CDR1 MNHEY, CDR2 SMNVEV (reference sequence). The ends lost 2 bases at V and 7 bases at J; junction bases unmatched: 12. This CDR3 contains 16 residues.

The J gene is TRBJ2-5, the V gene TRBV7-9; possible D gene TRBD2, 6 bases. CDR3 length: 14 residues. V lost 1 base to trimming and J lost 4 bases, with 10 bases between them. The V gene's germline CDR1 is SEHNR and CDR2 FQNEAQ (reference sequence). CDR3 sequence (DNA): TGTGCCAGCAGCTTAGAACCCGGGGGAGAGACCCAGTACTTC. It yields the protein CASSLEPGGETQYF. The whole variable domain, filled in from reference TRBV7-9 and TRBJ2-5, reads DTGVSQNPRHKITKRGQNVTFRCDPISEHNRLYWYRQTLGQGPEFLTYFQNEAQLEKSRLLSDRFSAERPKGSFSTLEIQRTEQGDSAMYLCASSLEPGGETQYFGPGTRLLVL.

The chain links TRBV27 to TRBJ2-6, with 7 bases lining up with TRBD2. CDR1 and CDR2 from the germline V gene are MNHEY and SMNVEV (reference sequence). With V trimmed by 5 bases and J by 2 bases, 6 bases remained unmatched. CDR3 length: 16 residues. In DNA, the CDR3 is TGTGCCAGCAGTCCTTCGGGGGGAGCTGGGGCCAACGTCCTGACTTTC. Protein sequence: CASSPSGGAGANVLTF. Looking up the rest from reference TRBV27 and TRBJ2-6 gives the full variable domain: EAQVTQNPRYLITVTGKKLTVTCSQNMNHEYMSWYRQDPGLGLRQIYYSMNVEVTDKGDVPEGYKVSRKEKRNFPLILESPSPNQTSLYFCASSPSGGAGANVLTFGAGSRLTVL.

The gene calls are TRBV4-3 and TRBJ2-7; 13 nucleotides agree with TRBD2. Germline V gene lookup returns CDR1 LGHNA and CDR2 YSLEER. V trimming: 1 base; J trimming: 2 bases; junction bases outside the gene matches: 2. CDR3 length: 16 amino acids. This CDR3 is CASSQAGLAGAYEQYF. The CDR3 DNA is TGCGCCAGCAGCCAAGCCGGACTAGCGGGAGCCTACGAGCAGTACTTC.

The V call is TRBV18, the J call TRBJ1-2; a possible D gene is TRBD1 (5 bases). The CDR3 runs to 15 residues. Trimming left V 3 bases short and J 4 bases short, with 15 bases between. The germline gives CDR1 KGHSH, CDR2 LQKENI. CDR3 sequence: CASSPSRGEGYGYTF. The CDR3 nucleotides read TGTGCCAGCTCACCGTCGCGGGGGGAAGGCTATGGCTACACCTTC.

The V gene is TRBV11-1, the J gene TRBJ2-1; D is perhaps TRBD2 (5 bases). V gave up 5 bases and J gave up 2 bases, with 13 bases separating them. CDR1 and CDR2 from the germline V gene are SGHAT and FQDESV (reference sequence). The CDR3 runs to 15 residues. CDR3 coding DNA: TGTGCCAGCAGCCCGTTAGAGGGAGCCTACAATGAGCAGTTCTTC. Protein product: CASSPLEGAYNEQFF.